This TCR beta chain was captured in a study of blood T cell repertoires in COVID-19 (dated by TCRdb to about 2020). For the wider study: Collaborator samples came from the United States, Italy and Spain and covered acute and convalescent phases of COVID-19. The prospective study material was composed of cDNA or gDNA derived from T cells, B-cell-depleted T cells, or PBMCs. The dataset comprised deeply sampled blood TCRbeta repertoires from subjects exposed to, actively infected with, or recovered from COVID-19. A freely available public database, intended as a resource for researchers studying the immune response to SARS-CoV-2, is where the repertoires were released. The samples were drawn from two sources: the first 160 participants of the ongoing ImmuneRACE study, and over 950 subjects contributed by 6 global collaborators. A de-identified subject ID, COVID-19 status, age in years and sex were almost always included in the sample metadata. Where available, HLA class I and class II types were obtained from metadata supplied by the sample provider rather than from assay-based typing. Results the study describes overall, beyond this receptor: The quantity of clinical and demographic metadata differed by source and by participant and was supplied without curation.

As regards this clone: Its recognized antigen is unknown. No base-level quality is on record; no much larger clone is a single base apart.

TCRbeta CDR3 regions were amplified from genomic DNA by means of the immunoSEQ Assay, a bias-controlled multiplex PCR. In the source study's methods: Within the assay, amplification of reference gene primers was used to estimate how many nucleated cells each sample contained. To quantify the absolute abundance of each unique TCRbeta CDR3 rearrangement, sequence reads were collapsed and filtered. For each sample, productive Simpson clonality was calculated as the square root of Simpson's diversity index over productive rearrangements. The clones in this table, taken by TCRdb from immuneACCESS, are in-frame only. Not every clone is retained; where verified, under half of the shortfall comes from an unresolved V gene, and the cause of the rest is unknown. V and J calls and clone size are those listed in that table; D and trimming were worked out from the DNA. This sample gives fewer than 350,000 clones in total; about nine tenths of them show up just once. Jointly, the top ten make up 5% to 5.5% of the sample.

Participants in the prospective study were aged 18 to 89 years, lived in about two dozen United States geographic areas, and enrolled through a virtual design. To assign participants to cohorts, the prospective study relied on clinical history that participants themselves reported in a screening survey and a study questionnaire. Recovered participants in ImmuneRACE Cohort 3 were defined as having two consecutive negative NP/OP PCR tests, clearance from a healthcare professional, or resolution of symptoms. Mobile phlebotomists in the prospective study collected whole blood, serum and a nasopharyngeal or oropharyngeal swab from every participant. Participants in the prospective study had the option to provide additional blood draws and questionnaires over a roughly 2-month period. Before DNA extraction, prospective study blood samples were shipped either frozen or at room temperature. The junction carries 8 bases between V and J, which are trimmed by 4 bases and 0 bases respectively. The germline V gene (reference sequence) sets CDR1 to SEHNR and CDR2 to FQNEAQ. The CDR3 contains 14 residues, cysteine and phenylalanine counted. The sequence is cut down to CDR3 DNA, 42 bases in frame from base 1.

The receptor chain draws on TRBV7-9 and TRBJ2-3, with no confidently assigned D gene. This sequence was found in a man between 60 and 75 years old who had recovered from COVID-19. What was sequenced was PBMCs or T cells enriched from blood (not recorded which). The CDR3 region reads CASSWVSSTDTQYF. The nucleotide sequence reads TGTGCCAGCAGCTGGGTTAGCAGCACAGATACGCAGTATTTT. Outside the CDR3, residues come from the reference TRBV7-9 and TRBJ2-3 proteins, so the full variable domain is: DTGVSQNPRHKITKRGQNVTFRCDPISEHNRLYWYRQTLGQGPEFLTYFQNEAQLEKSRLLSDRFSAERPKGSFSTLEIQRTEQGDSAMYLCASSWVSSTDTQYFGPGTRLTVL.